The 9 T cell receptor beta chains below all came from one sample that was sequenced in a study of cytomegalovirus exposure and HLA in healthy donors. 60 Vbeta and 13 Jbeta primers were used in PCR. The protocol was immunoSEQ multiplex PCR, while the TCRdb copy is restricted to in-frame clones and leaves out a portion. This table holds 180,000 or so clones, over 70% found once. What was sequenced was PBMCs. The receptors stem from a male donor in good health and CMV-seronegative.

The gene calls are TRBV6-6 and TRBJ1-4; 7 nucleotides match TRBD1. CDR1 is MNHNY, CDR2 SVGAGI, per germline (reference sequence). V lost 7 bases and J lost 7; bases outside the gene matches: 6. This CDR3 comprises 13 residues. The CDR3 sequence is CASNTGDVEKLFF. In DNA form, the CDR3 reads TGTGCCAGCAACACAGGGGATGTTGAAAAACTGTTTTTT.

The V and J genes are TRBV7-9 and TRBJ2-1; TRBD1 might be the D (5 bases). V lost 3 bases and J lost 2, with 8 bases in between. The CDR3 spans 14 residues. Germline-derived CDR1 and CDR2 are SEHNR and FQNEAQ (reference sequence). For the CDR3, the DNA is TGTGCCAGCAGCTTGACAGAGACCTACAATGAGCAGTTCTTC. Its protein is CASSLTETYNEQFF.

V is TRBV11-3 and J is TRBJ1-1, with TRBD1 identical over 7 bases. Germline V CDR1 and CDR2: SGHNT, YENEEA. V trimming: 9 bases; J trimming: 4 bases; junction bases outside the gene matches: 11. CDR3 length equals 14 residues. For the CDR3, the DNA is TGTGCCAGTAAAGAGGGGGCACGGAGCACTGAAGCTTTCTTT. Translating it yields CASKEGARSTEAFF.

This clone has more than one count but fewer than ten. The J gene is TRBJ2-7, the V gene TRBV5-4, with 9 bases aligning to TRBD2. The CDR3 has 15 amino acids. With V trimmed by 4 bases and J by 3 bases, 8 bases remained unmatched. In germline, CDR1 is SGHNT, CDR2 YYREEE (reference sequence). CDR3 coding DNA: TGTGCCAGCAGCCGCGGGGGGGACGGAATCTACGAGCAGTACTTC. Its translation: CASSRGGDGIYEQYF.

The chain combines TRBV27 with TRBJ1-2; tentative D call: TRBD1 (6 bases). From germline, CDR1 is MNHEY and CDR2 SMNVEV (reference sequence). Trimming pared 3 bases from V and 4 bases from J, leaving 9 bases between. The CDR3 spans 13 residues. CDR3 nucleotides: TGTGCCAGCAGTTTCAGGGGTGGCTATGGCTACACCTTC. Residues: CASSFRGGYGYTF.

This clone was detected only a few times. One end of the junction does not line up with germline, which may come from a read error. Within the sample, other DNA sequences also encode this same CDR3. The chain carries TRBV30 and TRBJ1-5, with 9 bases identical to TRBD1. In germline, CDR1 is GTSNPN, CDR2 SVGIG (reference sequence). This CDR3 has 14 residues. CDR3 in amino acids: CAWSLGQGNQPQHF. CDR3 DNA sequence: TGTGCCTGGAGTTTGGGACAGGGCAACCAGCCCCAGCATTTT.

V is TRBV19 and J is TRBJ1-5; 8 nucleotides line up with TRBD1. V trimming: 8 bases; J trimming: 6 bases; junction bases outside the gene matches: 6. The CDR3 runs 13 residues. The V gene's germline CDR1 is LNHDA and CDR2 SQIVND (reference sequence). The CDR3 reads CASQGALGQPQHF. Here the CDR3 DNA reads TGTGCCAGTCAGGGGGCCCTCGGTCAGCCCCAGCATTTT.

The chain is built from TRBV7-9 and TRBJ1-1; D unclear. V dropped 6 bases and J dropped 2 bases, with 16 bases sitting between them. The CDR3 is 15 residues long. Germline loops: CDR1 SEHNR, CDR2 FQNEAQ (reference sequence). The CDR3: CASRLEGVPNTEAFF. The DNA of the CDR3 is TGTGCCAGCAGGCTTGAGGGTGTCCCAAACACTGAAGCTTTCTTT.

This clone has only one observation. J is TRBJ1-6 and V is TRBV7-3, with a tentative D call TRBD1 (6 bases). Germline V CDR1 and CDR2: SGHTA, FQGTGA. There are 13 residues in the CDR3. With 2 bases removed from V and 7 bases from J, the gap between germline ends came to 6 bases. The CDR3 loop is CASSLGQNSPLHF. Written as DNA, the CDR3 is TGTGCCAGCAGCTTAGGACAGAATTCACCCCTCCACTTT.